A selection of T cell receptor beta chains follows, all from one sample in a study of cytomegalovirus exposure and HLA in healthy donors. Measured with immunoSEQ multiplex PCR; TCRdb has only the in-frame clones, and not every one. The table includes some 140,000 clones, approximately 86% detected once. The material sequenced was PBMCs. The receptor set was obtained from a man aged 18 to 29 in good health and CMV-seropositive. CDR3s include the opening cysteine and the closing phenylalanine or tryptophan. A D gene is named only where the DNA matches it firmly. Size tells how often a clone was seen (once, few, many) or the class of an expanded clone, and some rows leave it out.

v_call	j_call	clone_size	d_call	cdr3_nt	cdr3_aa
TRBV6-6	TRBJ2-3	NA	TRBD2	TGTGCCAGCAGTTCCCCAGGGAGGGCAGATACGCAGTATTTT	CASSSPGRADTQYF
TRBV6-4	TRBJ2-1	NA	NA	TGTGCCAGCCGTATTAGCAGTGCCAAGAGGAATGAGCAGTTCTTC	CASRISSAKRNEQFF
TRBV29-1	TRBJ1-2	few	NA	TGCAGCGTTGAACAGGGGAGCTATGGCTACACCTTC	CSVEQGSYGYTF
TRBV2	TRBJ2-3	NA	TRBD2	TGTGCCAGCAGTGAAGGCGGGGGAGCGCAGTATTTT	CASSEGGGAQYF
TRBV6-5	TRBJ2-7	NA	TRBD1	TGTGCCAGCAGTACAAGGACAGGGTTATACTACGAGCAGTACTTC	CASSTRTGLYYEQYF
TRBV27	TRBJ2-1	few	TRBD1	TGTGCCAGCAGTCTAGGGGACAGGCCCTACAATGAGCAGTTCTTC	CASSLGDRPYNEQFF
TRBV7-9	TRBJ1-2	NA	TRBD1	TGTGCCAGCAGCTGGGGACAGGGTCTGGGCTACACCTTC	CASSWGQGLGYTF
TRBV19	TRBJ1-2	NA	TRBD1	TGTGCCAGTAGTATAGGGACAGGTGACTATGGCTACACCTTC	CASSIGTGDYGYTF
TRBV30	TRBJ2-3	NA	TRBD2	TGTGCCTGGGCAACTAGCGGGAGGGCCAGTGATACGCAGTATTTT	CAWATSGRASDTQYF
TRBV5-1	TRBJ2-7	NA	TRBD2	TGCGCCAGCAGCTTGGGGGCTAGCGGGAGTAGCGAGCAGTACTTC	CASSLGASGSSEQYF
TRBV14	TRBJ2-7	NA	NA	TGTGCCAGCGCCGGAGGATTCCGGGGCTCCTACGAGCAGTACTTC	CASAGGFRGSYEQYF
TRBV6-1	TRBJ2-1	NA	TRBD1	TGTGCCAGCAGTGCGGGGACAGGGAGATACAATGAGCAGTTCTTC	CASSAGTGRYNEQFF
TRBV18	TRBJ1-1	few	NA	TGTGCCAGCTCACCAGAGAAGGGGTACACTGAAGCTTTCTTT	CASSPEKGYTEAFF
TRBV29-1	TRBJ2-7	NA	NA	TGCAGCGTTGAAAACAGCTACGAGCAGTACTTC	CSVENSYEQYF
TRBV2	TRBJ2-5	NA	NA	TGTGCCAGCAGTGAAACGGGGATGGAGACCCAGTACTTC	CASSETGMETQYF
TRBV10-1	TRBJ2-6	NA	NA	TGCGCCAGCAGTGGGACAGTAAGTGGCTCTGGTGGGGCCAACGTCCTGACTTTC	CASSGTVSGSGGANVLTF
TRBV6-4	TRBJ2-1	few	NA	TGTGCCAGCAGTGACTCGGACAACAATGAGCAGTTCTTC	CASSDSDNNEQFF
TRBV11-3	TRBJ1-3	NA	NA	TGTGCCAGCGTCTCCGCGGAGGGACCTGGAAACACCATATATTTT	CASVSAEGPGNTIYF
TRBV2	TRBJ2-3	NA	NA	TGTGCCAGCAACGGTCGGGAGCCGAGAACAGATACGCAGTATTTT	CASNGREPRTDTQYF
TRBV19	TRBJ2-7	NA	NA	TGTGCCAGTACACCTGGACAGAATGCTTACGAGCAGTACTTC	CASTPGQNAYEQYF
TRBV11-2	TRBJ2-7	NA	TRBD1	TGTGCCAGCAGCTTAAGAGGGACAGGGCCCTACGAGCAGTACTTC	CASSLRGTGPYEQYF
TRBV7-9	TRBJ1-6	NA	NA	TGTGCCAGCAGCTTAGAGAAAATCGGTTCACCCCTCCACTTT	CASSLEKIGSPLHF
TRBV6-5	TRBJ2-7	NA	NA	TGTGCCAGCAGTTACGGAGGGATCGACGAGCAGTACTTC	CASSYGGIDEQYF
TRBV25-1	TRBJ1-1	NA	NA	TGTGCCAGCAGTGCGCCGACAGCAAGGAACACTGAAGCTTTCTTT	CASSAPTARNTEAFF
TRBV11-2	TRBJ1-4	NA	NA	TGTGCCAGCAGCTTAGGCGGGGGCCCGGCTAATGAAAAACTGTTTTTT	CASSLGGGPANEKLFF
TRBV27	TRBJ2-7	NA	NA	TGTGCCAGCAGTAAAGAAACCTTCGGCTACGAGCAGTACTTC	CASSKETFGYEQYF
TRBV5-1	TRBJ2-1	NA	TRBD2	TGCGCCAGCAGCGCCCTAGCGGGGACCACACTAAATGAGCAGTTCTTC	CASSALAGTTLNEQFF
TRBV18	TRBJ1-1	NA	TRBD1	TGTGCCAGCTCACCACTAGCCCCCGTAACAGGGGTGAACACTGAAGCTTTCTTT	CASSPLAPVTGVNTEAFF
TRBV7-2	TRBJ1-5	NA	NA	TGTGCCAGCAATCAGGGCCCTGGGGATCAGCCCCAGCATTTT	CASNQGPGDQPQHF
TRBV10-3	TRBJ2-1	NA	TRBD2	TGTGCCATCAGTGAAGGCGGTAGCGGGCTTTACAATGAGCAGTTCTTC	CAISEGGSGLYNEQFF
TRBV2	TRBJ1-4	NA	NA	TGTGCCAGCAGTGACCAACAGGGAACTAATGAAAAACTGTTTTTT	CASSDQQGTNEKLFF
TRBV27	TRBJ2-6	NA	TRBD1	TGTGCCAGCAGTCTAGGACAGGGTGAGGCTGGGGCCAACGTCCTGACTTTC	CASSLGQGEAGANVLTF
TRBV6-4	TRBJ1-3	NA	NA	TGTGCCAGCAGTGACTCTTTTAAGGGGGCTGGAAACACCATATATTTT	CASSDSFKGAGNTIYF
TRBV4-3	TRBJ1-5	NA	NA	TGCGCCAGCAGCCAAGGAAGCGGGACCCTCAATCAGCCCCAGCATTTT	CASSQGSGTLNQPQHF
TRBV2	TRBJ2-3	NA	TRBD1	TGTGCCAGCAGGCCGGGACAGGGGGCGGATACGCAGTATTTT	CASRPGQGADTQYF
TRBV5-4	TRBJ2-7	NA	TRBD2	TGTGCCAGCAGCTTGGGGGGACTAGCGGGGGACGCCCCCTACGAGCAGTACTTC	CASSLGGLAGDAPYEQYF
TRBV29-1	TRBJ2-4	NA	NA	TGCAGCGTTGAAATCGACAGGAGCAACATTCAGTACTTC	CSVEIDRSNIQYF
TRBV19	TRBJ2-1	NA	TRBD2	TGTGCCACCAGCATCGATACCGGGACTAGCGGGATCAATGAGCAGTTCTTC	CATSIDTGTSGINEQFF
TRBV2	TRBJ1-5	NA	NA	TGTGCCAGCACCACCCAGGGGATCAATCAGCCCCAGCATTTT	CASTTQGINQPQHF
TRBV18	TRBJ1-1	NA	TRBD1	TGTGCCAGCTCACTCAACAGGGGCACTGAAGCTTTCTTT	CASSLNRGTEAFF
TRBV7-9	TRBJ1-3	NA	TRBD1	TGTGCCAGCAGCTTGGGACAGGGGGCGCGGATAGGAAACACCATATATTTT	CASSLGQGARIGNTIYF
TRBV18	TRBJ2-1	NA	NA	TGTGCCAGCTCGTTTACAGGGTACGATGAGCAGTTCTTC	CASSFTGYDEQFF
TRBV6-5	TRBJ1-2	NA	NA	TGTGCCAGCACCACAGGGTTTGCCTATGGCTACACCTTC	CASTTGFAYGYTF
TRBV30	TRBJ1-4	NA	TRBD1	TGTGCCTGGTCGGGACAGGGGTTGGTAAACGAAAAACTGTTTTTT	CAWSGQGLVNEKLFF
TRBV29-1	TRBJ2-3	NA	TRBD1	TGCAGCGGCGGACAGGGGGGGGCAGATACGCAGTATTTT	CSGGQGGADTQYF